A single sample is the source of the 28 T cell receptor beta chains below, sequenced in a study of OX40 agonist ivuxolimab in advanced cancers. Profiled with immunoSEQ multiplex PCR; TCRdb holds only in-frame clones, not every one. Seen here are about 49,000 clones, around 84% observed once, and the top ten hold around 21%. The material sequenced was CD4+ or CD8+ T cells sorted from blood, taken in a trial of the OX40 agonist ivuxolimab. Receptors were obtained from an adult with an advanced solid tumor such as melanoma, head and neck, liver or kidney cancer.

About this clone itself: Sequence at one end of the junction differs from germline and may be a read error. This sequence joins TRBV4-2 and TRBJ2-7; D is unclear. Germline V gene sequence: CDR1 LGHNA, CDR2 YNFKEQ. The CDR3 contains 13 residues. Written as DNA, the CDR3 is TGTGCCAGCAGCGAAGACACCTTCCTCGAGCAGTACTTC. As protein: CASSEDTFLEQYF.

The chain carries TRBV14 and TRBJ2-3, with D perhaps given as TRBD1 or TRBD2 (6 bases each). V was shortened by 1 base and J by 4 bases, with 15 bases between the two germline ends. The CDR3 is 16 residues long. Looked up from germline, CDR1 is SGHDN and CDR2 is FVKESK. CDR3 nucleotide sequence: TGTGCCAGCAGCCAAGGCCCGGGGGCCTACGCAGATACGCAGTATTTT. Translation gives CASSQGPGAYADTQYF.

The chain employs TRBV7-6 and TRBJ2-7; 9 bases line up with TRBD1. Unmatched junction bases numbered 13, after V lost 5 bases and J lost 5 bases. The CDR3 consists of 16 residues. Germline V gene lookup returns CDR1 SGHVS and CDR2 FNYEAQ. The CDR3 bases are TGTGCCAGCAGCCCTCAACCGGGACAGGGTCCCCACGAGCAGTACGTC. It is translated as CASSPQPGQGPHEQYV.

The V gene is TRBV11-1, the J gene TRBJ2-3; 12 nucleotides match TRBD2. Germline V lookup: CDR1 SGHAT, CDR2 FQDESV (reference sequence). J was trimmed by 4 bases and V by 6 bases; bases with no gene match: 17. CDR3 size: 19 residues. The CDR3 sequence is CASSPSGGAPPANPDTQYF. CDR3 in DNA: TGTGCCAGCAGTCCTAGCGGGGGGGCACCTCCCGCCAACCCAGATACGCAGTATTTT.

The chain has TRBV9 and TRBJ1-6, with TRBD1 matching 8 bases. CDR3 size: 15 residues. In germline, CDR1 is SGDLS, CDR2 YYNGEE. Trimming at V came to 3 bases and at J to 9 bases, leaving 8 bases not matched to a gene. The CDR3 region has the DNA TGTGCCAGCAGCGCCGCGGGACAGGTTTTTTCACCCCTCCACTTT. Amino acid sequence: CASSAAGQVFSPLHF.

In its sample, this clone was seen once. This chain links TRBV13 with TRBJ2-7; D may be TRBD1 or TRBD2 (6 bases each). The CDR3 totals 14 residues. The ends were cut back, 6 bases at V and 6 bases at J, with 18 bases in the middle. Looked up from germline, CDR1 is PRHDT and CDR2 is FYEKMQ (reference sequence). The CDR3 sequence is CASSRGELGAEQYF. CDR3 DNA sequence: TGTGCCAGCAGTAGGGGGGAGCTCGGGGCCGAGCAGTACTTC.

As concerns this clone: One junction end disagrees with the germline gene, perhaps due to a read error. This chain links TRBV4-3 with TRBJ2-2, with 8 bases that match TRBD1. Germline V lookup: CDR1 LGHNA, CDR2 YSLEER. This CDR3 contains 13 residues. This CDR3 is CASSQASTGVLFF. The DNA for the CDR3 is TGCGCCAGCAGCCAGGCGTCGACAGGGGTGCTGTTTTTT.

The chain joins TRBV9 to TRBJ1-2; D is possibly TRBD1 (6 bases). Trimming removed 2 bases from V and 7 bases from J, with 12 bases in between. Germline V CDR1 and CDR2: SGDLS, YYNGEE. The CDR3 loop spans 13 amino acids. The CDR3 bases are TGTGCCAGCAGCGTCAGGGGACCGCGTGGCTACACCTTC. It encodes CASSVRGPRGYTF.

This chain uses TRBV6-6 with TRBJ1-4; tentatively, D is TRBD1 (6 bases). Looked up from germline, CDR1 is MNHNY and CDR2 is SVGAGI (reference sequence). The CDR3 consists of 14 residues. V was shortened by 6 bases and J by 3 bases, with 11 bases between the two germline ends. The CDR3 DNA reads TGTGCCAGCAGCAAAGGGGGAGCTAATGAAAAACTGTTTTTT. It encodes CASSKGGANEKLFF.

This chain uses TRBV29-1 with TRBJ2-3; possibly TRBD2 for D (6 bases). This CDR3 region has 16 residues. Trimming stripped 4 bases from V and 2 bases from J, with 19 bases between. The germline V gene has CDR1 SQVTM and CDR2 ANQGSEA. CDR3 amino acids: CSVGFGTLPSTDTQYF. As DNA, the CDR3 is TGCAGCGTTGGTTTCGGGACTCTTCCTTCCACAGATACGCAGTATTTT.

The sample holds one count of this clone. The V gene is TRBV29-1, the J gene TRBJ1-5; D is ambiguous. The CDR3 is made up of 13 amino acids. Germline CDR1 SQVTM, CDR2 ANQGSEA. V dropped 3 bases and J dropped 0 bases, with 6 bases sitting between them. CDR3 region: CSVDEGSNQPQHF. As DNA, the CDR3 is TGCAGCGTTGACGAGGGTAGCAATCAGCCCCAGCATTTT.

V usage is TRBV4-3 and J usage is TRBJ2-1, with 9 bases aligning to TRBD1. Trimming removed 0 bases from V and 4 bases from J; junction bases left unmatched: 4. The CDR3 spans 16 residues. In germline, CDR1 is LGHNA, CDR2 YSLEER. Here the CDR3 reads CASSQETGGLYNEQFF. In DNA form, the CDR3 reads TGCGCCAGCAGCCAAGAAACAGGGGGCTTGTACAATGAGCAGTTCTTC.

The J gene is TRBJ1-5, the V gene TRBV18, with D perhaps TRBD1 (5 bases). This CDR3 region has 14 residues. With 3 bases removed from V and 0 bases from J, the gap between germline ends came to 6 bases. The germline gives CDR1 KGHSH, CDR2 LQKENI. CDR3 DNA sequence: TGTGCCAGCTCACCGGACATTAGCAATCAGCCCCAGCATTTT. Residues: CASSPDISNQPQHF.

The chain carries TRBV29-1 and TRBJ1-1, with D possibly TRBD1 on 5 matching bases. The V end lost 3 bases, the J end lost 1 base, and 6 bases lay between the germline ends. Looked up from germline, CDR1 is SQVTM and CDR2 is ANQGSEA. CDR3 length equals 12 residues. The CDR3 sequence is CSVDRENTEAFF. CDR3 in DNA: TGCAGCGTTGACAGGGAGAACACTGAAGCTTTCTTT.

The chain recombines TRBV9 with TRBJ2-1; D might be TRBD1 or TRBD2, each matching 5 bases. This CDR3 contains 14 residues. Germline V gene sequence: CDR1 SGDLS, CDR2 YYNGEE. The germline V and J ends were trimmed by 0 bases and 10 bases, with 14 bases remaining between them. The CDR3 protein is CASSVGGPRREQFF. DNA of the CDR3: TGTGCCAGCAGCGTAGGGGGACCTAGGAGGGAGCAGTTCTTC. The whole variable domain, filled in from reference TRBV9 and TRBJ2-1, reads DSGVTQTPKHLITATGQRVTLRCSPRSGDLSVYWYQQSLDQGLQFLIQYYNGEERAKGNILERFSAQQFPDLHSELNLSSLELGDSALYFCASSVGGPRREQFFGPGTRLTVL.

By sample share, this clone is medium-sized. This chain connects TRBV6-4 to TRBJ2-7; the match to TRBD1 covers 10 bases. Germline V gene data show CDR1 as MRHNA and CDR2 as SNTAGT. The junction had 7 bases not matched to a gene; V was cut back by 9 bases and J by 5 bases. This CDR3 spans 13 amino acids. The CDR3 DNA follows: TGTGCCAGGACCGGGACAGGGGTCCACGAGCAGTACGTC. This codes for CARTGTGVHEQYV.

V and J are TRBV7-2 and TRBJ2-5; D is unclear. The CDR3 sequence is 13 residues long. V was shortened by 4 bases and J by 0 bases, with 6 bases between the two germline ends. Germline V gene data show CDR1 as SGHTA and CDR2 as FQGNSA. CDR3 in DNA: TGTGCCAGCAGCTCCAGGTACCAAGAGACCCAGTACTTC. This sequence encodes CASSSRYQETQYF.

This clone was detected once. V is TRBV6-6 and J is TRBJ2-7; 7 nucleotides align to TRBD2. V was pared by 6 bases and J by 7 bases, with 6 bases of the junction left unmatched. The V gene's germline CDR1 is MNHNY and CDR2 SVGAGI (reference sequence). CDR3 size: 12 residues. CDR3 loop: CASSQWGGEQYF. The CDR3 nucleotides are TGTGCCAGCAGCCAATGGGGGGGGGAGCAGTACTTC.

CDR3 sequence (DNA): TGTGCCAGCAGTTTGGTTGGCAGTAGCAATCAGCCCCAGCATTTT. This encodes CASSLVGSSNQPQHF. V is TRBV27 and J is TRBJ1-5, with D unclear. Germline CDR1 and CDR2: MNHEY and SMNVEV (reference sequence). The CDR3 has 15 residues. Trimming took 3 bases from V and 0 from J, leaving 9 bases between them.

J is TRBJ1-5 and V is TRBV28; D is unclear. Trimming pared 2 bases from V and 10 bases from J, leaving 0 bases between. Germline V gene data show CDR1 as MDHEN and CDR2 as SYDVKM. The CDR3 is made up of 9 amino acids. The CDR3 protein is CASSLPQHF. CDR3 nucleotide sequence: TGTGCCAGCAGTTTACCCCAGCATTTT.

This clone occurred a few times. The V and J genes are TRBV21-1 and TRBJ2-7; TRBD2 reflects the table's D call only, with no check against the DNA. TRBV21-1 is noted as a pseudogene. The CDR3 loop spans 16 amino acids. Here the CDR3 DNA reads TGTGCCAGCGTGGGCGCCCGCAAGACTATCCCCTACGAGCAGTACTTC. This gives the protein CASVGARKTIPYEQYF.

The rearrangement uses TRBV2 and TRBJ1-2, with TRBD1 as a possible D gene (6 bases). From germline, CDR1 is SNHLY and CDR2 FYNNEI. With 7 bases removed from V and 4 bases from J, the gap between germline ends came to 16 bases. This CDR3 comprises 14 residues. CDR3 bases: TGTGCCAGCACCCCGGACAGAGGCCTCTATGGCTACACCTTC. This gives the protein CASTPDRGLYGYTF.

The chain combines TRBV7-6 with TRBJ2-2, with 8 positions matching TRBD2. The CDR3 has 16 amino acids. Per the germline V gene, CDR1 is SGHVS and CDR2 is FNYEAQ. J gave up 4 bases and V 0 bases, and 4 bases lay outside the gene matches. CDR3 residues: CASSLARLAGTGELFF. The CDR3 coding sequence is TGTGCCAGCAGCTTAGCGAGGCTAGCGGGCACCGGGGAGCTGTTTTTT.

CDR3 amino acids: CASSLAGGTTGYTF. CDR3 coding DNA: TGTGCCAGCAGTTTGGCAGGGGGCACGACTGGCTACACCTTC. The rearrangement links TRBV27 to TRBJ1-2, with TRBD1 matching over 8 bases. This CDR3 comprises 14 residues. The J segment lost 7 bases and the V segment lost 3 bases, leaving 7 bases of the junction unmatched. Germline-derived CDR1 and CDR2 are MNHEY and SMNVEV (reference sequence).

This clone was observed a single time. The chain employs TRBV27 and TRBJ1-5, with 7 bases matching TRBD1. Per the germline V gene, CDR1 is MNHEY and CDR2 is SMNVEV (reference sequence). The CDR3 length is 15 residues. V was clipped by 5 bases and J by 3 bases; unmatched bases: 7. The CDR3 coding sequence is TGTGCCAGCAGTCCTTGGACAGGCCCCAATCAGCCCCAGCATTTT. This sequence encodes CASSPWTGPNQPQHF.

This clone was seen only a few times. This rearrangement joins TRBV7-9 to TRBJ1-5, with 7 bases aligning to TRBD1. Germline assignment: CDR1 SEHNR and CDR2 FQNEAQ (reference sequence). V was pared by 4 bases and J by 4 bases, with 7 bases of the junction left unmatched. The length of the CDR3 is 15 residues. The CDR3 DNA sequence: TGTGCCAGCAGCTCGACAGGGTCGAGTAATCAGCCCCAGCATTTT. Translation gives CASSSTGSSNQPQHF.

The chain links TRBV27 to TRBJ1-6; 7 bases are shared with TRBD1. Per the germline V gene, CDR1 is MNHEY and CDR2 is SMNVEV (reference sequence). The CDR3 totals 16 residues. The V gene end was trimmed by 5 bases and the J gene end by 0 bases; junction bases not matched to a gene: 4. Written as DNA, the CDR3 is TGTGCCAGCAGTGGACAGGTTAGCTCCTATAATTCACCCCTCCACTTT. Its translation is CASSGQVSSYNSPLHF.

Many counts were recorded for this clone. The CDR3 loop reads CASSLGPGRMGYTF. DNA of the CDR3: TGTGCCAGCAGCTTAGGCCCGGGGCGGATGGGCTACACCTTC. V gene TRBV11-2 combines with J gene TRBJ1-2; perhaps TRBD1 as D (5 bases). The CDR3 runs 14 residues. V lost 1 base and J lost 8, with 14 bases in between. Germline V gene sequence: CDR1 SGHAT, CDR2 FQNNGV.